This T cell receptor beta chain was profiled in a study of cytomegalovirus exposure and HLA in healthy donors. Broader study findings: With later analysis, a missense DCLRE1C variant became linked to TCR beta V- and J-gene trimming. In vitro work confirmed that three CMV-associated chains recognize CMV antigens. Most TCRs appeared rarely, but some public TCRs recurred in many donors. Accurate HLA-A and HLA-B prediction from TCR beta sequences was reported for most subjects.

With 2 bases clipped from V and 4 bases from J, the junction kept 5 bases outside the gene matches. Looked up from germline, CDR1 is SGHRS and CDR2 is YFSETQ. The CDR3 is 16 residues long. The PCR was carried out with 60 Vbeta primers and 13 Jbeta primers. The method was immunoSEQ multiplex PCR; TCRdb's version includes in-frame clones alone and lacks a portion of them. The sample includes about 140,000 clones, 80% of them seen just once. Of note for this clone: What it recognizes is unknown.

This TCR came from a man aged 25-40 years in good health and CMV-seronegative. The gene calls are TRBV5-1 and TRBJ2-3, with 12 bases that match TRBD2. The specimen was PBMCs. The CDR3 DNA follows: TGCGCCAGCAGCTTCTCCCTAGCGGGAGGGCCAGATACGCAGTATTTT. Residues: CASSFSLAGGPDTQYF.